This record concerns one T cell receptor beta chain sequence. In its sample, this clonotype was seen many times. Its antigen specificity is not known. The record has no base qualities; no much larger clone is one base away. Interpreted using the paper, the time point label stands for: second blood draw from one MS patient after hematopoietic stem cell transplantation. To demonstrate the VDJtools post-analysis software, TCR beta repertoires were profiled from the peripheral blood of about 13 young patients with multiple sclerosis. The patients with multiple sclerosis were children and adolescents between roughly 6 and 15 years of age. V and J are trimmed by 6 bases and 2 bases, and the gene matches miss 3 bases of the junction. According to the germline V gene (reference sequence), CDR1 reads DFQATT and CDR2 reads SNEGSKA. Inclusive of the bounding cysteine and phenylalanine, the CDR3 is 13 residues long. The sequence is cut down to CDR3 DNA, 39 bases in frame from base 1.

Library method: PCR. Sequencing was carried out with an Illumina HiSeq 2500. To reduce PCR and sequencing biases, unique molecular identifiers were built into the TCR beta cDNA libraries. Some 500,000 cDNA molecules were obtained for every 1 to 10 million input T cells, so each molecule roughly corresponded to one T cell. The patient libraries were prepared and sequenced with the same protocol used for the earlier healthy control dataset. Within a given batch, samples were prepared together, multiplexed and sequenced on the same HiSeq lane. The source study handled its data this way. MIGEC handled the raw barcoded reads, throwing out single-read molecular identifier groups before consensus assembly and CDR3 extraction. VDJtools was used for post-analysis of the clonotype tables, and diversity was normalized by down-sampling every dataset to the size of the smallest sample. Repertoire overlap clustering matched CDR3 amino acid but not nucleotide sequences to correct batch-related cross-sample contamination. In TCRdb, the public reads were trimmed at Q25 with fastp and aligned with MiXCR, with productive beta chains retained. Every CDR3 protein is listed once, alongside the most common genes and DNA of its rows. The V and J calls follow TCRdb's processing rather than the paper's. The sample contains some 160,000 distinct CDR3 sequences, about 37% of them found a single time. Roughly 28% of the sample is taken by the ten largest.

The sample is drawn from a study of post-analysis software for immune sequencing data (dated by TCRdb to between 2014 and 2017). Describing the broader study: Recorded disease courses included relapsing-remitting, secondary progressive and progressive-relapsing multiple sclerosis, with some patients lacking subtype annotation. The multiple sclerosis patient repertoires were compared with 10 to 12 previously published healthy control repertoires from donors aged about 6 to 26 years. A subset of samples was prepared in parallel using single-end sample barcoding, then pooled and co-amplified after Illumina adapter ligation. Overall study outcomes, separate from this receptor: Strong co-clustering of samples prepared in the same batch was shown by direct clustering with F measure, prompting a batch-effect correction. The multiple sclerosis patient group was slightly younger than the control group. Several TRBV segments, including TRBV5-6, TRBV5-1 and TRBV20-1, were significantly more frequent in patients than controls. Significantly lower normalized Chao1 diversity was found in multiple sclerosis patients than in controls, suggesting substantial peripheral T-cell clonal expansion.

The source of this sequence is a girl aged 5-17 years with multiple sclerosis. Donor details come from another sample of the same person, matched by shared clones. The rearrangement combines TRBV20-1 with TRBJ2-3; 9 central nucleotides agree with TRBD2. Source: blood, taken after autologous hematopoietic stem cell transplantation. The CDR3 has the sequence CSACGRATDTQYF. The DNA is as follows: TGCAGTGCGTGCGGGAGGGCCACAGATACGCAGTATTTT.